This TCR beta chain was profiled in a study of T cell changes during pregnancy in multiple sclerosis. Trimming pared 7 bases from V and 8 bases from J, leaving 20 bases between. The CDR3 extends over 14 amino acids. Per germline, CDR1 LNHDA and CDR2 SQIVND (reference sequence). Measured with immunoSEQ multiplex PCR; TCRdb has only the in-frame clones, and not every one. The data contain around 100,000 clones, 92% of them singletons. J is TRBJ1-2 and V is TRBV19; no definite D call. The material was peripheral blood, obtained after pregnancy. The sequence derives from a female donor with multiple sclerosis, enrolled in a pregnancy study. CDR3: CASTVPGYPRGYTF. CDR3 nucleotide sequence: TGTGCCAGTACTGTTCCAGGCTACCCGCGCGGCTACACCTTC.